This T cell receptor (beta chain) originates from a study of T cell repertoires in cytomegalovirus infection. Across the whole study: CMV infection plus the matching HLA type was flagged by public TCR beta signatures. The study, taken as a whole, reports: Dominating the ex vivo response were TCR beta clonotypes that were CMV-specific and HLA-C-restricted. The cumulative frequency of public TCR beta families identified carriers of CMV plus the relevant HLA.

This clonotype appeared many times. Its antigen is unknown. Via MiXCR, TCRdb re-called the reads, giving one row per CDR3 protein. There are about 130,000 distinct CDR3 sequences in the sample; 7.5% to 9% occur only once, and around a tenth lies in the top ten. Unmatched junction bases numbered 6, after V lost 6 bases and J lost 9 bases. The CDR3 contains 14 residues. Germline assignment: CDR1 SGHVS and CDR2 FNYEAQ. This sequence was found in a human donor in good health (CMV status not recorded). Some clones in this sample may be carry-over from other donors' samples. The specimen sequenced was PBMCs. The rearrangement uses TRBV7-6 and TRBJ2-1; 12 bases line up with TRBD2. CDR3 sequence reads: CASSASGGAPEQFF. CDR3 sequence (DNA): TGTGCCAGCAGTGCTAGCGGGGGGGCCCCTGAGCAGTTCTTC.